These 22 T cell receptor beta chains came from one sample sequenced in a study of beta chain features in type 1 diabetes. Reverse transcription of all isolated RNA meant that expressed TCRB transcripts were sequenced. The protocol was immunoSEQ multiplex PCR, while the TCRdb copy is restricted to in-frame clones and leaves out a portion. The sample records about 320,000 clones, 12% to 15% being singletons. Sequencing was done on a sample of central memory CD4+ T cells from blood. The receptors originated from a man younger than 45 in good health.

In regard to this clone: Other DNA sequences of this sample code for an identical CDR3. The genes are TRBV7-7 and TRBJ1-1; D not certain. V lost 2 bases to trimming and J lost 1 base, with 5 bases between them. The V gene's germline CDR1 is SSHAT and CDR2 FNYEAQ (reference sequence). The CDR3 runs 13 residues. The DNA for the CDR3 is TGTGCCAGCAGCTTATATAGGAACACTGAAGCTTTCTTT. It translates to CASSLYRNTEAFF.

This clone was picked up a small number of times. The CDR3 bases are TGTGCCAGCAGTGCCCTCGGTTTGGAGAACAATGAGCAGTTCTTC. Translation gives CASSALGLENNEQFF. V usage is TRBV7-2 and J usage is TRBJ2-1; D is undetermined. CDR3 length: 15 amino acids. V was trimmed by 6 bases and J by 5 bases, leaving 17 bases between them. Looked up from germline, CDR1 is SGHTA and CDR2 is FQGNSA.

The sample holds many counts of this clone. The chain has TRBV4-3 and TRBJ1-2; 7 nucleotides agree with TRBD1. V gave up 3 bases and J gave up 6 bases; unmatched junction bases: 7. This CDR3 comprises 14 residues. Germline V CDR1 and CDR2: LGHNA, YSLEER. CDR3 sequence: CASSHPTGADGYTF. CDR3 bases: TGCGCCAGCAGCCACCCTACAGGGGCGGATGGCTACACCTTC.

Of note for this clone: Given a much more abundant clone one base away, this may be a read error. The chain carries TRBV10-3 and TRBJ2-7; the match to TRBD1 covers 7 bases. CDR1 is ENHRY and CDR2 is SYGVKD in the germline V gene. CDR3 size: 13 residues. The CDR3 region has the DNA TGTGCCAGCAGTGAGTGGACAGGTGGCGAGCAGTACTTC. Protein sequence: CASSEWTGGEQYF.

Only a few counts were recorded for this clone. The rearrangement joins TRBV6-5 to TRBJ2-7, with D hard to call. This CDR3 comprises 13 residues. V gave up 5 bases and J gave up 2 bases, with 10 bases separating them. CDR1 and CDR2 from the germline V gene are MNHEY and SVGAGI. The CDR3 spells CASSPAITYEQYV. In DNA, the CDR3 is TGTGCCAGCAGTCCCGCCATTACCTACGAGCAGTACGTC.

The chain combines TRBV5-1 with TRBJ2-1; possible D gene TRBD2, 5 bases. The CDR3 totals 15 residues. Germline CDR1 SGHRS, CDR2 YFSETQ. Trimming cost V 2 bases and J 0 bases, with 9 bases left between them. CDR3 loop: CASSFSSTSYNEQFF. CDR3 in DNA: TGCGCCAGCAGCTTCTCTAGCACCTCCTACAATGAGCAGTTCTTC.

This clone was seen a handful of times. The J gene is TRBJ2-3, the V gene TRBV9; the D gene is possibly TRBD1 (6 bases). The CDR3 has 14 amino acids. V lost 0 bases, J lost 4 bases, and 9 bases lay in between. Germline V gene lookup returns CDR1 SGDLS and CDR2 YYNGEE. Here the CDR3 DNA reads TGTGCCAGCAGCGTAGCGGCAGGGGCAGATACGCAGTATTTT. Its protein is CASSVAAGADTQYF.

The rearrangement joins TRBV4-1 to TRBJ2-5; D is perhaps TRBD2 (6 bases). V was trimmed by 3 bases and J by 5 bases, leaving 10 bases between them. The length of the CDR3 is 13 residues. The germline V gene has CDR1 MGHRA and CDR2 YSYEKL. As DNA, the CDR3 is TGCGCCAGCAGCCACCCGAGCGGGGAGACCCAGTACTTC. Translating gives CASSHPSGETQYF.

This clone was detected a few times. The V gene is TRBV19, the J gene TRBJ2-2, with TRBD1 matching over 7 bases. This CDR3 has 15 residues. Germline loops: CDR1 LNHDA, CDR2 SQIVND (reference sequence). The J segment lost 1 base and the V segment lost 7 bases, leaving 6 bases of the junction unmatched. The CDR3 sequence: CASIPGDRNTGELFF. In DNA form, the CDR3 reads TGTGCCAGTATCCCTGGGGACAGGAACACCGGGGAGCTGTTTTTT.

The V gene is TRBV27, the J gene TRBJ2-1, with D perhaps TRBD2 (5 bases). V was shortened by 6 bases and J by 4 bases, with 19 bases between the two germline ends. Germline V gene lookup returns CDR1 MNHEY and CDR2 SMNVEV (reference sequence). The CDR3 extends over 16 amino acids. CDR3 sequence (DNA): TGTGCCAGCAGCCATGAGGGCCCTAGTTTTTACAATGAGCAGTTCTTC. Amino acid sequence: CASSHEGPSFYNEQFF.

This clone was seen a handful of times. The rearrangement links TRBV6-6 to TRBJ1-2; D not resolved. Germline assignment: CDR1 MNHNY and CDR2 SVGAGI (reference sequence). V lost 4 bases to trimming and J lost 4 bases, with 10 bases between them. This CDR3 comprises 13 residues. The CDR3 nucleotides read TGTGCCAGCAGTTCGTCTAGTGGCTATGGCTACACCTTC. Protein: CASSSSSGYGYTF.

The genes are TRBV30 and TRBJ1-1; D is possibly TRBD1 (5 bases). The germline gives CDR1 GTSNPN, CDR2 SVGIG (reference sequence). The ends were cut back, 1 base at V and 5 bases at J, with 11 bases in the middle. The CDR3 consists of 13 residues. The CDR3 loop is CAWSGRRGTEAFF. DNA of the CDR3: TGTGCCTGGAGTGGGCGCCGGGGGACTGAAGCTTTCTTT.

This clone was found a few times. Other DNA sequences in the sample encode the same CDR3. The chain couples TRBV5-1 to TRBJ2-1, with TRBD2 identical over 7 bases. Trimming at V came to 0 bases and at J to 2 bases, leaving 5 bases not matched to a gene. The length of the CDR3 is 16 residues. From germline, CDR1 is SGHRS and CDR2 YFSETQ. Written as DNA, the CDR3 is TGCGCCAGCAGCTTGGGGCGGGAGAGCACCTACAATGAGCAGTTCTTC. Amino acids: CASSLGRESTYNEQFF.

This clone appeared a few times. The chain couples TRBV6-5 to TRBJ2-3, with D perhaps TRBD2 (5 bases). The CDR3 loop spans 13 amino acids. Germline V gene lookup returns CDR1 MNHEY and CDR2 SVGAGI. Trimming removed 10 bases at V and 1 base at J, with 12 bases between. CDR3: CATLAQGTDTQYF. CDR3 in DNA: TGTGCCACTTTAGCGCAGGGCACAGATACGCAGTATTTT.

In this sample, this clone turned up many times. The gene calls are TRBV27 and TRBJ2-4; D is possibly TRBD1 (5 bases). The CDR3 has 14 residues. The V end was cut by 3 bases, the J end by 7 bases, with 13 bases between. Germline CDR1 MNHEY, CDR2 SMNVEV (reference sequence). The CDR3 region is CASSFNRSPNIQYF. The CDR3 DNA reads as TGTGCCAGCAGTTTTAACAGGTCTCCGAACATTCAGTACTTC.

The chain joins TRBV30 to TRBJ2-5, with TRBD1 matching over 8 bases. The germline V gene encodes CDR1 GTSNPN and CDR2 SVGIG (reference sequence). Trimming removed 3 bases from V and 0 bases from J; junction bases left unmatched: 6. CDR3 length: 15 amino acids. CDR3 sequence (DNA): TGTGCCTGGAGCCGGGGGACAGGCAACCAAGAGACCCAGTACTTC. Amino acid sequence: CAWSRGTGNQETQYF.

The J gene is TRBJ2-1, the V gene TRBV27; no clear D. Germline V CDR1 and CDR2: MNHEY, SMNVEV (reference sequence). CDR3 length: 15 residues. Trimming took 3 bases from V and 7 from J, leaving 16 bases between them. Written as DNA, the CDR3 is TGTGCCAGCAGTTTGCGGCAGGATGGACGGAATGAGCAGTTCTTC. Its protein product is CASSLRQDGRNEQFF.

In this sample, this clone turned up a few times. The J gene is TRBJ2-6, the V gene TRBV27, with 8 bases aligning to TRBD1. V shed 8 bases and J 1 base; nucleotides not matched to a gene: 16. The germline V gene has CDR1 MNHEY and CDR2 SMNVEV (reference sequence). CDR3 length equals 19 residues. CDR3 bases: TGTGCCAGCCAGATTTCAGCGGCAGGGGGCGCATCTGGGGCCAACGTCCTGACTTTC. Amino acid sequence: CASQISAAGGASGANVLTF.

The chain links TRBV7-6 to TRBJ2-5, with unresolved D. Germline CDR1 and CDR2: SGHVS and FNYEAQ. The CDR3 is 11 residues long. Trimming left V 5 bases short and J 4 bases short, with 5 bases between. Here the CDR3 reads CASSITETQYF. The CDR3 DNA sequence: TGTGCCAGCAGCATAACAGAGACCCAGTACTTC.

A few counts support this clone. V usage is TRBV7-2 and J usage is TRBJ2-2; no clear D gene. This CDR3 is built from 15 residues. The germline gives CDR1 SGHTA, CDR2 FQGNSA. V shed 2 bases and J shed 1 base, with 8 bases lying between them. The CDR3 DNA reads TGTGCCAGCAGCTTAATGTCCAGGAACACCGGGGAGCTGTTTTTT. It is translated as CASSLMSRNTGELFF.

V is TRBV7-9 and J is TRBJ2-4, with D possibly matching TRBD1 (6 bases). The CDR3 is made up of 15 amino acids. V lost 6 bases, J lost 2 bases, and 14 bases lay in between. CDR1 and CDR2 from the germline V gene are SEHNR and FQNEAQ (reference sequence). CDR3 sequence (DNA): TGTGCCAGCAGTAGGACAGTTTTAACCAAAAACATTCAGTACTTC. Its protein product is CASSRTVLTKNIQYF.

This clone was detected many times. The chain has TRBV7-9 and TRBJ2-1; 7 bases line up with TRBD1. The CDR3 loop spans 14 amino acids. Trimming at V came to 2 bases and at J to 5 bases, leaving 3 bases not matched to a gene. Germline V lookup: CDR1 SEHNR, CDR2 FQNEAQ (reference sequence). The CDR3 region has the DNA TGTGCCAGCAGCTTATCGGACAGGAACAATGAGCAGTTCTTC. Residues: CASSLSDRNNEQFF.